A single sample is the source of the 14 T cell receptor beta chains below, sequenced in a study of immune characterization of retroperitoneal liposarcoma. TCRdb reanalysed the PCR reads using MiXCR and keeps one entry per CDR3 protein. Of around 5,000 distinct CDR3 sequences listed, about a third are singletons. The source material was tumor tissue. These TCRs come from a female donor with retroperitoneal liposarcoma.

This clonotype was recorded many times. The rearrangement uses TRBV6-1 and TRBJ2-5; D gene uncertain. Deletions cut 2 bases from V and 5 bases from J, with 6 bases between. The length of the CDR3 is 12 residues. In germline, CDR1 is MNHNS, CDR2 SASEGT. DNA of the CDR3: TGTGCCAGCAGTGAAATGGGGGAGACCCAGTACTTC. Protein sequence: CASSEMGETQYF.

The chain combines TRBV7-6 with TRBJ2-4, with TRBD2 matching over 11 bases. From germline, CDR1 is SGHVS and CDR2 FNYEAQ. V dropped 5 bases and J dropped 5; count of bases not matched to a gene: 11. The CDR3 covers 17 residues. The CDR3 is CASSPTIAGGQQNIQYF. In DNA form, the CDR3 reads TGTGCCAGCAGCCCAACCATAGCGGGGGGGCAGCAAAACATTCAGTACTTC. The variable domain in full, with the rest retrieved from reference TRBV7-6 and TRBJ2-4, is GAGVSQSPRYKVTKRGQDVALRCDPISGHVSLYWYRQALGQGPEFLTYFNYEAQQDKSGLPNDRFSAERPEGSISTLTIQRTEQRDSAMYRCASSPTIAGGQQNIQYFGAGTRLSVL.

This clonotype has just a few counts. The chain uses TRBV6-1 and TRBJ2-5; the D call may be TRBD1 or TRBD2 (5 bases each). Germline V CDR1 and CDR2: MNHNS, SASEGT. The CDR3 length is 15 residues. Trimming pared 5 bases from V and 4 bases from J, leaving 17 bases between. The CDR3 region is CASSYSPGTGETQYF. The CDR3 DNA reads TGTGCCAGCAGTTATAGCCCCGGGACGGGAGAGACCCAGTACTTC.

As regards this clonotype: A much larger clone lies a single base off, so this may be a read error. V gene TRBV6-6 combines with J gene TRBJ2-1; TRBD2 matches at 7 bases. The V segment lost 0 bases and the J segment 10 bases; nucleotides outside the gene matches: 6. Germline V gene sequence: CDR1 MNHNY, CDR2 SVGAGI (reference sequence). This CDR3 spans 14 amino acids. The CDR3 DNA sequence: TGTGCCAGCAGTTACTCTTGGGGGGGTTACGAGCAGTTCTTC. As protein: CASSYSWGGYEQFF.

V gene TRBV6-1 combines with J gene TRBJ2-5; maybe TRBD2 (6 bases). The CDR3 is made up of 14 amino acids. Germline assignment: CDR1 MNHNS and CDR2 SASEGT. V was shortened by 3 bases and J by 11 bases, with 19 bases between the two germline ends. The CDR3 nucleotides read TGTGCCAGCAGTGACCCAGGGACTCGCAATGAGCAGTACTTC. Amino acid sequence: CASSDPGTRNEQYF.

This clonotype has just a few counts. This chain connects TRBV5-1 to TRBJ1-6, with TRBD1 matching 8 bases. The CDR3 runs to 16 residues. CDR1 is SGHRS, CDR2 YFSETQ, per germline. V lost 4 bases and J lost 9; bases outside the gene matches: 12. Here the CDR3 DNA reads TGCGCCAGCAGCCTGAACCCCCGGACAGGGACTTCACCCCTCCACTTT. It specifies CASSLNPRTGTSPLHF. Looking up the rest from reference TRBV5-1 and TRBJ1-6 gives the full variable domain: KAGVTQTPRYLIKTRGQQVTLSCSPISGHRSVSWYQQTPGQGLQFLFEYFSETQRNKGNFPGRFSGRQFSNSRSEMNVSTLELGDSALYLCASSLNPRTGTSPLHFGNGTRLTVT.

CDR3 loop: CASSQETIQTDTQYF. CDR3 DNA sequence: TGCGCCAGCAGCCAAGAAACCATCCAGACAGATACGCAGTATTTT. The gene calls are TRBV4-1 and TRBJ2-3, with D unresolved. The CDR3 is 15 residues long. Trimming cost V 0 bases and J 3 bases, with 10 bases left between them. In germline, CDR1 is MGHRA, CDR2 YSYEKL.

This clonotype qualifies as medium-sized. This chain joins TRBV7-9 and TRBJ2-2, with no clear D. The CDR3 consists of 13 residues. Germline V gene lookup returns CDR1 SEHNR and CDR2 FQNEAQ (reference sequence). Between the trimmed V and J ends, which lost 7 bases and 5 bases, there was a span of 11 bases. CDR3 protein: CASNFLETGELFF. The CDR3 DNA sequence: TGTGCCAGCAACTTCCTGGAGACCGGGGAGCTGTTTTTT.

The rearrangement links TRBV12-3 or TRBV12-4 to TRBJ1-2, with TRBD1 as a possible D gene (6 bases). Trimming removed 1 base from V and 4 bases from J, with 10 bases in between. This CDR3 region has 14 residues. This CDR3 reads CASSLGGAGYGYTF. As DNA, the CDR3 is TGTGCCAGCAGTTTAGGGGGGGCAGGCTATGGCTACACCTTC.

In the case of this clonotype: A clone one base away is much larger, so this may be a read error. The chain combines TRBV5-1 with TRBJ2-1; weak D call: TRBD1 (5 bases). The DNA end is a closer match to TRBJ2-7, so the J assignment may be wrong. CDR1 SGHRS and CDR2 YFSETQ come from the germline V gene. The CDR3 contains 13 residues. DNA for the CDR3: TGCGCCAGCAGCTTGGGACAGAACAATGAGCAGTACTTC. This sequence encodes CASSLGQNNEQYF.

The V and J genes are TRBV7-2 and TRBJ1-5; no clear D gene. The CDR3 sequence is 13 residues long. CDR1 is SGHTA, CDR2 FQGNSA, per germline. Between the trimmed V and J ends, which lost 3 bases and 0 bases, there was a span of 3 bases. The CDR3 sequence is CASSFSSNQPQHF. CDR3 nucleotides: TGTGCCAGCAGCTTCAGTAGCAATCAGCCCCAGCATTTT.

The chain recombines TRBV7-2 with TRBJ2-5; D is unresolved. Trimming took 6 bases from V and 5 from J, leaving 13 bases between them. CDR1 is SGHTA and CDR2 is FQGNSA in the germline V gene. The CDR3 totals 13 residues. CDR3: CASSIQPRETQYF. The CDR3 coding sequence is TGTGCCAGCAGTATCCAGCCCCGGGAGACCCAGTACTTC.

This clonotype has at least ten counts. The chain links TRBV6-1 to TRBJ2-7; 7 nucleotides agree with TRBD1. V shed 6 bases, J shed 4 bases, and the junction held 9 bases outside the gene matches. The CDR3 spans 14 residues. Germline V lookup: CDR1 MNHNS, CDR2 SASEGT. The CDR3 DNA sequence: TGTGCCAGCAGACCTACTAGACAGGGATACGAGCAGTACTTC. This sequence encodes CASRPTRQGYEQYF.

In this sample, this clonotype turned up once. This chain connects TRBV7-3 to TRBJ2-3; D unresolved. The CDR3 has 15 amino acids. CDR1 SGHTA and CDR2 FQGTGA come from the germline V gene. V was shortened by 4 bases and J by 1 base, with 12 bases between the two germline ends. CDR3 DNA sequence: TGTGCCAGCAGCTCCTCAGGTCCTGGCACAGATACGCAGTATTTT. This translates into CASSSSGPGTDTQYF.